This TCR beta chain was retrieved from a study of response to subunit inactivated influenza vaccine. General observations from the study: Authors suggested each seasonal flu vaccination may recruit only limited numbers of new T cells.

This clonotype was seen only a few times. No antigen is known for it. Germline V gives CDR1 SGDLS, CDR2 YYNGEE. V lost 4 bases to trimming and J lost 4 bases; unmatched junction nucleotides: 10. This CDR3 has 15 residues. TCRdb used MiXCR to reprocess the RT-PCR reads, holding one entry per CDR3 protein. The sample records 450,000 to 600,000 distinct CDR3 sequences, 16% being singletons. Sequences were derived from CD4+ T cells sorted from PBMCs, sampled about 23 months after vaccination. The chain couples TRBV9 to TRBJ1-1; 7 nucleotides agree with TRBD1. This sequence originates from a man between 50 and 69 years old who received an inactivated influenza vaccine. The CDR3 protein is CASSLQGTMGTEAFF. CDR3 in DNA: TGTGCCAGCAGCTTACAGGGGACTATGGGCACTGAAGCTTTCTTT.